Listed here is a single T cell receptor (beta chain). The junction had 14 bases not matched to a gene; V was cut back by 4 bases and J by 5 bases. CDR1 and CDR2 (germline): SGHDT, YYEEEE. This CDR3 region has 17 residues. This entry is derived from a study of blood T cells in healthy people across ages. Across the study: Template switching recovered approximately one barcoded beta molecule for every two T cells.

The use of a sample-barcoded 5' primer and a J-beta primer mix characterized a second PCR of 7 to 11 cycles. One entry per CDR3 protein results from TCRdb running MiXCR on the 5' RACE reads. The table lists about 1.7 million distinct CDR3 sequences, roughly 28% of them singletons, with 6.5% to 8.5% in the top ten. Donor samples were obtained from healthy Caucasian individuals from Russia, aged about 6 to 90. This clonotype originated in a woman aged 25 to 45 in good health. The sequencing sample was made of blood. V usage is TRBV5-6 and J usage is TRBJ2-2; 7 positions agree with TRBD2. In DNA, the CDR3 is TGTGCCAGCAGCGTCCCCGGGGGGTTTTTGGGAACCGGGGAGCTGTTTTTT. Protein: CASSVPGGFLGTGELFF. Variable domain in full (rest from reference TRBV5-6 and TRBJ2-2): DAGVTQSPTHLIKTRGQQVTLRCSPKSGHDTVSWYQQALGQGPQFIFQYYEEEERQRGNFPDRFSGHQFPNYSSELNVNALLLGDSALYLCASSVPGGFLGTGELFFGEGSRLTVL.